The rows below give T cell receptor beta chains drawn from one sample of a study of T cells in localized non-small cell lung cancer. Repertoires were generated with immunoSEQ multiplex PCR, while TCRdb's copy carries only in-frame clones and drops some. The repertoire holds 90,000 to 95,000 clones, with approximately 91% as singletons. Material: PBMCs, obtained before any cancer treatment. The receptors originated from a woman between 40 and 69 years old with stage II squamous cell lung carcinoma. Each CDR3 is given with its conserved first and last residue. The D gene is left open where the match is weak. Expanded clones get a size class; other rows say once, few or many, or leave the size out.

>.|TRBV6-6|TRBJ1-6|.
CASSYDAGGVSPLHF
TGTGCCAGCAGTTACGATGCGGGGGGCGTTTCACCCCTCCACTTT
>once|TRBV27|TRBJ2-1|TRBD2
CASSSRGSPYNEQFF
TGTGCCAGCAGTTCGCGGGGGTCCCCCTACAATGAGCAGTTCTTC
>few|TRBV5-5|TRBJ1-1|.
CASSVEGLTEAFF
TGTGCCAGCAGCGTCGAGGGGTTGACTGAAGCTTTCTTT
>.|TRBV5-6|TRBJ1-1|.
CASSPSILRGTEAFF
TGTGCCAGCAGCCCGAGTATCCTTCGAGGGACTGAAGCTTTCTTT
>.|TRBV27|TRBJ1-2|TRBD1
CASSSDRSEGGYTF
TGTGCCAGCAGTTCGGACAGGTCTGAGGGTGGCTACACCTTC
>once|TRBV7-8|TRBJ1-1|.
CASSLEGPNTEAFF
TGTGCCAGCAGCTTAGAGGGGCCAAACACTGAAGCTTTCTTT
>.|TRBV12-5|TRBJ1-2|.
CASSPRLANYGYTF
TGTGCTAGTTCGCCCAGGCTAGCTAACTATGGCTACACCTTC
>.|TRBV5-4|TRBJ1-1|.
CASSPGGGRGGTEAFF
TGTGCCAGCAGCCCCGGAGGGGGGCGAGGGGGCACTGAAGCTTTCTTT
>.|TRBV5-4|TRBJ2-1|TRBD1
CASSLAEQGAYNEQFF
TGTGCCAGCAGCTTGGCCGAACAGGGGGCCTACAATGAGCAGTTCTTC
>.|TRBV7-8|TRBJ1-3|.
CASSLAVAGGSSGNTIYF
TGTGCCAGCAGCTTAGCTGTCGCCGGGGGGAGCTCTGGAAACACCATATATTTT
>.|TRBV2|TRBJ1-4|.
CASTVRTANEKLFF
TGTGCCAGCACTGTCCGGACAGCTAATGAAAAACTGTTTTTT
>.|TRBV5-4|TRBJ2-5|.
CASSLAVRGREETQYF
TGTGCCAGCAGCTTGGCCGTGAGGGGGAGGGAAGAGACCCAGTACTTC
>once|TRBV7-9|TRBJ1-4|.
CASSLGSATNEKLFF
TGTGCCAGCAGCTTAGGATCGGCGACTAATGAAAAACTGTTTTTT
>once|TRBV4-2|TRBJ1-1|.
CASSSQQGVNTEAFF
TGTGCCAGCAGCTCCCAACAGGGAGTGAACACTGAAGCTTTCTTT
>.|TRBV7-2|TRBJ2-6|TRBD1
CASSPRQGVLSGANVLTF
TGTGCCAGCAGCCCGCGGCAGGGGGTGCTCTCTGGGGCCAACGTCCTGACTTTC
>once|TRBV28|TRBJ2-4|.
CANLDRSKNIQYF
TGTGCCAACCTTGACCGGTCCAAAAACATTCAGTACTTC
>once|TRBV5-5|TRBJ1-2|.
CASSPGDTRGYTF
TGTGCCAGCAGTCCCGGAGACACCAGGGGCTACACCTTC
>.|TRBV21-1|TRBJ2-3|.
CASDGSEGIRTDTQYF
TGTGCCAGCGATGGGAGCGAGGGGATCAGGACAGATACGCAGTATTTT
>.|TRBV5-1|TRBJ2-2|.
CASRDARTANTGELFF
TGCGCCAGCAGGGACGCGAGGACAGCGAACACCGGGGAGCTGTTTTTT
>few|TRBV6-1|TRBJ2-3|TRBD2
CASSDELAGGLRDTQYF
TGTGCCAGCAGTGATGAGCTAGCGGGAGGGCTTAGAGATACGCAGTATTTT
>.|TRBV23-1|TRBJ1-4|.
CASSQLTPRGGGEKLFF
TGCGCCAGCAGTCAATTGACTCCCAGGGGAGGAGGTGAAAAACTGTTTTTT
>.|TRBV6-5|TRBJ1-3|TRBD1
CASMQGASSGNTIYF
TGTGCCAGCATGCAGGGGGCGTCGTCGGGAAACACCATATATTTT
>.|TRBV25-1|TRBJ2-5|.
CASSLGAGTQYF
TGTGCCAGCAGTCTGGGGGCCGGGACCCAGTACTTC
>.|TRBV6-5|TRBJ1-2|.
CASTQGPQGYYGYTF
TGTGCCAGCACCCAGGGGCCCCAGGGCTATTATGGCTACACCTTC
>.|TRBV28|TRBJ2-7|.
CASSLGVLSSYEQYF
TGTGCCAGCAGTTTAGGGGTTCTTAGCTCCTACGAGCAGTACTTC
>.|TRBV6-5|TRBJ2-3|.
CASRPPGSSTDTQYF
TGTGCCAGCAGGCCGCCGGGGAGTAGCACAGATACGCAGTATTTT
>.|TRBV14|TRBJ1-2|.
CASSPSDRHYGYTF
TGTGCCAGCAGCCCTTCGGACAGACACTATGGCTACACCTTC
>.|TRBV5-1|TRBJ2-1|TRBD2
CASSLRLAARNEQFF
TGCGCCAGCAGCTTGAGACTAGCGGCGAGAAATGAGCAGTTCTTC
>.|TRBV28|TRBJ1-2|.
CASGSSPVRVYGYTF
TGTGCCTCGGGGTCGTCCCCTGTGCGCGTCTATGGCTACACCTTC
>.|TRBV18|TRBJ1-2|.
CASSTTGPGPGTLYGYTF
TGTGCCAGCTCAACCACGGGGCCGGGCCCGGGTACATTATATGGCTACACCTTC
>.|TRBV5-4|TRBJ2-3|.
CASSLGTSTDTQYF
TGTGCCAGCAGCCTCGGGACTAGCACAGATACGCAGTATTTT
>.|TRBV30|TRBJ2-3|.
CAWRAPGTDTQYF
TGTGCCTGGAGGGCCCCGGGGACAGATACGCAGTATTTT
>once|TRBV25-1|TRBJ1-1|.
CASVRGNTEAFF
TGTGCCAGCGTCCGGGGGAACACTGAAGCTTTCTTT
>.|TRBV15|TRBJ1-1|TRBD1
CATSRATGTGGNEAFF
TGTGCCACCAGCAGAGCCACCGGGACAGGGGGAAATGAAGCTTTCTTT
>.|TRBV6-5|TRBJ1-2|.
CASGDYGYTF
TGTGCCAGCGGGGACTATGGCTACACCTTC
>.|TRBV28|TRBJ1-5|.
CASSLRGDQPQHF
TGTGCCAGCAGCTTACGTGGGGATCAGCCCCAGCATTTT
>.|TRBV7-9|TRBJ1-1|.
CASSSLTRNTEAFF
TGTGCCAGCAGCTCCCTGACCCGGAACACTGAAGCTTTCTTT
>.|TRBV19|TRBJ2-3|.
CASRLAGTDTQYF
TGTGCCAGTAGGCTAGCTGGGACAGATACGCAGTATTTT
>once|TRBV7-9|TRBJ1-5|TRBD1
CASSRGQGAREPQHF
TGTGCCAGCAGCCGCGGACAGGGGGCAAGAGAGCCCCAGCATTTT
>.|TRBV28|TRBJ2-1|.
CASSFENEQFF
TGTGCCAGCAGTTTCGAGAATGAGCAGTTCTTC
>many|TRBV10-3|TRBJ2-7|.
CAISDRAKVSEQYF
TGTGCCATCAGTGATAGGGCCAAAGTAAGCGAGCAGTACTTC
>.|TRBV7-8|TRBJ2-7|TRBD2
CASSLAHAGGGEQYF
TGTGCCAGCAGCTTAGCCCACGCGGGAGGTGGCGAGCAGTACTTC
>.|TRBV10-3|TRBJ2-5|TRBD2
CAIRGGETQYF
TGTGCCATCAGGGGAGGGGAGACCCAGTACTTC
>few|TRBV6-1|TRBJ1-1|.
CASSESGRNTEAFF
TGTGCCAGCAGTGAAAGCGGGAGGAACACTGAAGCTTTCTTT
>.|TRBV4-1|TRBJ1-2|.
CASSQDQAGAYGYTF
TGCGCCAGCAGCCAAGATCAGGCAGGGGCCTATGGCTACACCTTC
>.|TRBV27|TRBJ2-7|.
CASSLVNPRDEQYF
TGTGCCAGCAGTTTAGTTAACCCTCGGGACGAGCAGTACTTC
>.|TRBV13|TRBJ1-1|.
CASSLGGRFNTEAFF
TGTGCCAGCAGCTTAGGGGGCCGGTTTAACACTGAAGCTTTCTTT
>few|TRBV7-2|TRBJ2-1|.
CASSLAIRGGDEQFF
TGTGCCAGCAGCTTAGCGATTCGAGGAGGGGATGAGCAGTTCTTC
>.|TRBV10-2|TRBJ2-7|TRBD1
CASSPLTQGAIPNEQYF
TGCGCCAGCAGTCCCCTTACCCAGGGGGCGATTCCCAACGAGCAGTACTTC
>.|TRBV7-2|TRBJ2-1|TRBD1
CASSRTGQGEWVSYNEQFF
TGTGCCAGCAGCCGTACGGGACAGGGAGAGTGGGTCTCCTACAATGAGCAGTTCTTC
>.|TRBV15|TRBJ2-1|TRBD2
CATSRDRLAGRNEQFF
TGTGCCACCAGCAGAGATAGGCTAGCGGGGAGGAATGAGCAGTTCTTC